One and the same sample provided the 13 T cell receptor beta chains below, sequenced in a study of response to subunit inactivated influenza vaccine (dated by TCRdb to 2016 to 2019). The library was generated by RT-PCR. For sequencing, an Illumina HiSeq 2500 was employed. In-frame beta chains were kept once TCRdb had trimmed the public reads at Q25 with fastp and called clones with MiXCR. Merged by CDR3 protein, the rows form single entries marked with the most common genes and DNA. This sample gives fewer than 250,000 distinct CDR3 sequences in total; 13% to 15% of them show up just once. Jointly, the top ten make up approximately 25% of the sample. Sample: CD8+ T cells sorted from PBMCs, taken more than 4 days after vaccination. These receptors were obtained from a man aged 45-65 years who received an inactivated influenza vaccine. Donor details come from another sample of the same person, matched by shared clones.

The chain carries TRBV20-1 and TRBJ2-3; 8 bases fit TRBD2. The CDR3 has 16 amino acids. The trim removed 3 bases at V and 0 bases at J, leaving 8 bases unmatched. Germline CDR1 and CDR2: DFQATT and SNEGSKA (reference sequence). The CDR3 sequence: CSARGGRSPSTDTQYF. CDR3 sequence (DNA): TGCAGTGCTAGGGGCGGGAGGTCCCCTAGCACAGATACGCAGTATTTT.

This clonotype was observed a few times. V gene TRBV6-5 combines with J gene TRBJ2-3, with 8 bases aligning to TRBD1. The germline CDR1 and CDR2 sequences are MNHEY and SVGAGI. There are 17 residues in the CDR3. J lost 0 bases, V lost 0 bases, and 5 bases had no gene match. The CDR3 spells CASSYSRTGTSTDTQYF. The DNA of the CDR3 is TGTGCCAGCAGTTACTCAAGGACAGGGACTAGCACAGATACGCAGTATTTT.

The chain is built from TRBV5-6 and TRBJ1-1; 8 bases line up with TRBD1. The CDR3 length is 13 residues. Unmatched junction bases numbered 5, after V lost 4 bases and J lost 6 bases. The germline V gene encodes CDR1 SGHDT and CDR2 YYEEEE. CDR3: CASSDTTGAEAFF. CDR3 in DNA: TGTGCCAGCAGCGATACGACAGGGGCTGAAGCTTTCTTT.

This clonotype was seen a handful of times. The rearrangement uses TRBV20-1 and TRBJ2-1; no reliable D call. Per germline, CDR1 DFQATT and CDR2 SNEGSKA (reference sequence). The CDR3 has 13 residues. The V end lost 6 bases, the J end lost 0 bases, and 9 bases lay between the germline ends. CDR3 in amino acids: CSASRASYNEQFF. The CDR3 DNA is TGCAGTGCCTCCCGGGCCTCCTACAATGAGCAGTTCTTC.

This clonotype has only a few counts. This sequence joins TRBV2 and TRBJ2-4, with D possibly being TRBD2 (5 bases). The CDR3 contains 13 residues. Germline-derived CDR1 and CDR2 are SNHLY and FYNNEI. Trimming shortened V by 5 bases and J by 8 bases, and 13 bases separated the two germline ends. The DNA for the CDR3 is TGTGCCAGCAGTAGGAGATCGGAGGACATTCAGTACTTC. Its translation: CASSRRSEDIQYF.

Only a few counts were recorded for this clonotype. This sequence joins TRBV25-1 and TRBJ1-2; weak D call: TRBD1 (6 bases). The CDR3 covers 15 residues. The V end lost 1 base, the J end lost 2 bases, and 11 bases lay between the germline ends. Germline-derived CDR1 and CDR2 are MGHDK and SYGVNS. CDR3 in DNA: TGTGCCAGCAGTGAATTTGGGGGGCCGAACTATGGCTACACCTTC. Its protein is CASSEFGGPNYGYTF.

This clonotype has at least ten counts. The gene calls are TRBV12-3 or TRBV12-4 and TRBJ2-5; TRBD2 matches at 8 bases. The junction had 6 bases not matched to a gene; V was cut back by 2 bases and J by 1 base. The CDR3 sequence is 16 residues long. In nucleotides, the CDR3 is TGTGCCAGCAGTTTATCTACGGGGGGGGGCCAAGAGACCCAGTACTTC. Amino acid sequence: CASSLSTGGGQETQYF.

The genes are TRBV5-1 and TRBJ2-1; TRBD2 matches 7 bases. This CDR3 contains 14 residues. Per germline, CDR1 SGHRS and CDR2 YFSETQ. V lost 10 bases and J lost 4; bases outside the gene matches: 11. For the CDR3, the DNA is TGCGCCTCCGGGGGTAGCGGGCCTTACAATGAGCAGTTCTTC. Translating it yields CASGGSGPYNEQFF.

The V call is TRBV7-3, the J call TRBJ2-1, with unresolved D. This CDR3 comprises 12 residues. Trimming shortened V by 0 bases and J by 6 bases, and 3 bases separated the two germline ends. Germline V CDR1 and CDR2: SGHTA, FQGTGA. In DNA form, the CDR3 reads TGTGCCAGCAGCTTAACCCCCAATGAGCAGTTCTTC. It encodes CASSLTPNEQFF. The variable domain in full, completed from reference TRBV7-3 and TRBJ2-1, reads GAGVSQTPSNKVTEKGKYVELRCDPISGHTALYWYRQSLGQGPEFLIYFQGTGAADDSGLPNDRFFAVRPEGSVSTLKIQRTERGDSAVYLCASSLTPNEQFFGPGTRLTVL.

This clonotype occurred a few times. V gene TRBV4-3 combines with J gene TRBJ2-4; 9 bases are a match to TRBD1. The length of the CDR3 is 18 residues. Germline CDR1 reads LGHNA; CDR2 reads YSLEER. J was trimmed by 0 bases and V by 2 bases; bases with no gene match: 8. The CDR3 coding sequence is TGCGCCAGCAGCCAAACCTCCGGGACAGGGCTAGCCAAAAACATTCAGTACTTC. Amino acids: CASSQTSGTGLAKNIQYF.

V usage is TRBV27 and J usage is TRBJ2-5; 12 nucleotides line up with TRBD2. The CDR3 runs 16 residues. Germline V gene sequence: CDR1 MNHEY, CDR2 SMNVEV (reference sequence). V lost 5 bases to trimming and J lost 3 bases; unmatched junction nucleotides: 7. The CDR3 protein is CASSPEWTSGEETQYF. The CDR3 DNA is TGTGCCAGCAGTCCCGAATGGACTAGCGGGGAAGAGACCCAGTACTTC.

This clonotype showed up just a few times. This chain joins TRBV4-1 and TRBJ2-1; TRBD2 matches at 11 bases. The CDR3 has 18 amino acids. Germline CDR1 and CDR2: MGHRA and YSYEKL. V trimming: 4 bases; J trimming: 5 bases; junction bases outside the gene matches: 13. CDR3 in DNA: TGCGCCAGCAGCCCACGCCTTCCCGGGACTAGCGGTGACAATGAGCAGTTCTTC. Protein sequence: CASSPRLPGTSGDNEQFF.

This clonotype was recorded a few times. The chain carries TRBV7-8 and TRBJ2-1; TRBD2 agrees at 12 bases. V lost 5 bases and J lost 7; bases outside the gene matches: 6. The CDR3 has 15 residues. Germline assignment: CDR1 SGHVS and CDR2 FQNEAQ. The CDR3 sequence: CASSPLAGGRNEQFF. Written as DNA, the CDR3 is TGTGCCAGCAGCCCCCTAGCGGGGGGGCGTAATGAGCAGTTCTTC. The full variable domain, its missing parts supplied by reference TRBV7-8 and TRBJ2-1, is GAGVSQSPRYKVAKRGQDVALRCDPISGHVSLFWYQQALGQGPEFLTYFQNEAQLDKSGLPSDRFFAERPEGSVSTLKIQRTQQEDSAVYLCASSPLAGGRNEQFFGPGTRLTVL.